A single sample is the source of the 20 T cell receptor beta chains below, sequenced in a study of shared clonotypes between healthy human individuals (TCRdb year 2020). CD8 naive samples were CD45RO-negative cells positively selected for CCR7, giving a CD45RA+CCR7+ population that excluded TemRA cells. The method behind the library was the immunoSEQ multiplex PCR assay. TCRdb carries this immuneACCESS record with in-frame sequences only. Its versions omit some clonotypes, under half of them owing to an unresolved V gene in the studies checked, with the rest unexplained. In this sample the table shows around 1,900,000 clones, around 93% of which occur a single time. Together, the top ten hold 1.5% to 2% of the sample. Sequencing input: naive CD8+ T cells from PBMCs. The cell subset or site tag for this specimen amounts to: CD45RA+CCR7+. These receptors were obtained from a man younger than 35 in good health. Some clones in this sample may be carry-over from other donors' samples.

V is TRBV5-1 and J is TRBJ2-7; the match to TRBD1 covers 9 bases. The V gene's germline CDR1 is SGHRS and CDR2 YFSETQ. This CDR3 is built from 15 residues. V lost 4 bases to trimming and J lost 6 bases; unmatched junction nucleotides: 11. This CDR3 reads CASSPARTGDAEQYF. The CDR3 DNA follows: TGCGCCAGCAGCCCTGCGAGGACAGGGGACGCCGAGCAGTACTTC.

This sequence joins TRBV27 and TRBJ1-4, with 7 bases fitting TRBD1. The J segment lost 8 bases and the V segment lost 4 bases, leaving 7 bases of the junction unmatched. The CDR3 has 14 amino acids. Germline V gene lookup returns CDR1 MNHEY and CDR2 SMNVEV (reference sequence). The CDR3: CASSSTGNEEKLFF. The DNA of the CDR3 is TGTGCCAGCAGTTCGACAGGGAACGAAGAAAAACTGTTTTTT.

This chain links TRBV9 with TRBJ2-1, with TRBD1 matching 8 bases. With 0 bases clipped from V and 3 bases from J, the junction kept 5 bases outside the gene matches. This CDR3 spans 16 amino acids. From germline, CDR1 is SGDLS and CDR2 YYNGEE. CDR3 in amino acids: CASSVAADRDYNEQFF. The CDR3 nucleotides read TGTGCCAGCAGCGTAGCAGCGGACAGGGACTACAATGAGCAGTTCTTC. Drawing the rest from reference TRBV9 and TRBJ2-1, the complete variable domain is DSGVTQTPKHLITATGQRVTLRCSPRSGDLSVYWYQQSLDQGLQFLIQYYNGEERAKGNILERFSAQQFPDLHSELNLSSLELGDSALYFCASSVAADRDYNEQFFGPGTRLTVL.

V is TRBV16 and J is TRBJ2-2; perhaps D is TRBD1 or TRBD2 (5 bases each). Germline CDR1 and CDR2: KGHSY and FQNENV. The CDR3 spans 14 residues. Trimming pared 2 bases from V and 3 bases from J, leaving 7 bases between. The CDR3 is CASSQEGYTGELFF. Here the CDR3 DNA reads TGTGCCAGCAGCCAAGAGGGGTACACCGGGGAGCTGTTTTTT.

The V and J genes are TRBV28 and TRBJ2-1, with D maybe TRBD2 (6 bases). The CDR3 is made up of 17 amino acids. Per the germline V gene, CDR1 is MDHEN and CDR2 is SYDVKM. Between the trimmed V and J ends, which lost 3 bases and 0 bases, there was a span of 15 bases. Here the CDR3 reads CASSFGLARSSYNEQFF. CDR3 nucleotide sequence: TGTGCCAGCAGTTTTGGGCTAGCGAGAAGCTCCTACAATGAGCAGTTCTTC.

The rearrangement uses TRBV6-6 and TRBJ2-7; a weak D match, TRBD1 (6 bases). The CDR3 loop spans 15 amino acids. The V gene's germline CDR1 is MNHNY and CDR2 SVGAGI (reference sequence). V lost 0 bases, J lost 3 bases, and 12 bases lay in between. CDR3 loop: CASSYSSGDGYEQYF. DNA of the CDR3: TGTGCCAGCAGTTACTCGTCAGGGGACGGCTACGAGCAGTACTTC.

J is TRBJ1-1 and V is TRBV18; D gene ambiguous. This CDR3 contains 14 residues. V shed 6 bases and J shed 0 bases, with 11 bases lying between them. Germline CDR1 reads KGHSH; CDR2 reads LQKENI. The CDR3 DNA reads TGTGCCAGCTCCCGACCAGGATTGAACACTGAAGCTTTCTTT. Protein product: CASSRPGLNTEAFF.

The chain combines TRBV27 with TRBJ2-3, with D perhaps TRBD2 (6 bases). Germline assignment: CDR1 MNHEY and CDR2 SMNVEV (reference sequence). This CDR3 contains 17 residues. V was cut by 5 bases and J by 4 bases, with 22 bases left in between. CDR3 DNA sequence: TGTGCCAGCAGTCGAAGACTAGTCACAGCTTCGGCAGATACGCAGTATTTT. Its protein is CASSRRLVTASADTQYF.

J is TRBJ1-1 and V is TRBV4-1; no clear D. Looked up from germline, CDR1 is MGHRA and CDR2 is YSYEKL. CDR3 size: 12 residues. Trimming removed 4 bases at V and 4 bases at J, with 7 bases between. CDR3 amino acids: CASSRYGTEAFF. CDR3 coding DNA: TGCGCCAGCAGCCGGTACGGCACTGAAGCTTTCTTT.

This clone is a singleton in its sample. This CDR3 is CASRLRASYEQYF. CDR3 coding DNA: TGTGCCAGCAGGCTGCGGGCGTCCTACGAGCAGTACTTC. The chain recombines TRBV28 with TRBJ2-7; D is perhaps TRBD2 (5 bases). The CDR3 loop spans 13 amino acids. Germline V CDR1 and CDR2: MDHEN, SYDVKM. Between the trimmed V and J ends, which lost 6 bases and 1 base, there was a span of 10 bases.

This chain connects TRBV27 to TRBJ2-7; 9 nucleotides align to TRBD1. CDR3 length equals 14 residues. Per germline, CDR1 MNHEY and CDR2 SMNVEV (reference sequence). V lost 10 bases and J lost 5; bases outside the gene matches: 12. CDR3 nucleotide sequence: TGTGCCACCCCGAGGCGGGACAGGGCCGACGAGCAGTACTTC. It specifies CATPRRDRADEQYF.

This sequence joins TRBV28 and TRBJ2-4; D gene unclear. The CDR3 sequence is 15 residues long. V was cut by 5 bases and J by 0 bases, with 11 bases left in between. CDR1 and CDR2 from the germline V gene are MDHEN and SYDVKM. The CDR3 region has the DNA TGTGCCAGCAGTCCAATCACTATAGCCAAAAACATTCAGTACTTC. Amino acids: CASSPITIAKNIQYF. Full variable domain (outside the CDR3, taken from reference TRBV28 and TRBJ2-4): DVKVTQSSRYLVKRTGEKVFLECVQDMDHENMFWYRQDPGLGLRLIYFSYDVKMKEKGDIPEGYSVSREKKERFSLILESASTNQTSMYLCASSPITIAKNIQYFGAGTRLSVL.

The rearrangement joins TRBV27 to TRBJ1-1; no clear D gene. This CDR3 is 15 amino acids long. Deletions cut 2 bases from V and 0 bases from J, with 10 bases between. Germline CDR1 MNHEY, CDR2 SMNVEV (reference sequence). The CDR3 region is CASSLEYTMNTEAFF. The CDR3, as DNA: TGTGCCAGCAGTTTAGAGTATACAATGAACACTGAAGCTTTCTTT.

The rearrangement joins TRBV5-1 to TRBJ1-1; D call uncertain. The CDR3 spans 17 residues. Per germline, CDR1 SGHRS and CDR2 YFSETQ. The V and J ends lost 2 bases and 0 bases respectively, with 17 bases between them. CDR3 amino acids: CASSFGRIGVMNTEAFF. CDR3 bases: TGCGCCAGCAGCTTCGGGAGAATCGGGGTGATGAACACTGAAGCTTTCTTT. The whole variable domain, remainder taken from reference TRBV5-1 and TRBJ1-1, is KAGVTQTPRYLIKTRGQQVTLSCSPISGHRSVSWYQQTPGQGLQFLFEYFSETQRNKGNFPGRFSGRQFSNSRSEMNVSTLELGDSALYLCASSFGRIGVMNTEAFFGQGTRLTVV.

The chain joins TRBV9 to TRBJ2-5; D is possibly TRBD2 (6 bases). V was trimmed by 3 bases and J by 1 base, leaving 13 bases between them. The germline V gene encodes CDR1 SGDLS and CDR2 YYNGEE. The CDR3 has 15 amino acids. CDR3 nucleotide sequence: TGTGCCAGCAGCGCCCAGCTAGCGCCCCAAGAGACCCAGTACTTC. Amino acid sequence: CASSAQLAPQETQYF.

With regard to this clone: Distinct nucleotide sequences in the sample also encode this CDR3. V gene TRBV4-1 combines with J gene TRBJ2-7, with D perhaps given as TRBD1 or TRBD2 (5 bases each). Deletions cut 1 base from V and 0 bases from J, with 7 bases between. CDR3 size: 14 residues. In germline, CDR1 is MGHRA, CDR2 YSYEKL. CDR3 loop: CASSQVGTSYEQYF. The CDR3 DNA reads TGCGCCAGCAGCCAAGTTGGGACCTCCTACGAGCAGTACTTC.

V usage is TRBV9 and J usage is TRBJ2-1, with TRBD2 identical over 8 bases. CDR3 length: 15 amino acids. V lost 4 bases and J lost 0; bases outside the gene matches: 3. CDR1 and CDR2 from the germline V gene are SGDLS and YYNGEE. The CDR3 bases are TGTGCCAGCAGCATCGGGACTAGCTCCTACAATGAGCAGTTCTTC. This sequence encodes CASSIGTSSYNEQFF.

The chain carries TRBV7-3 and TRBJ2-3; D might be TRBD2 (6 bases). The CDR3 consists of 15 residues. Trimming stripped 4 bases from V and 3 bases from J, with 14 bases between. Germline CDR1 reads SGHTA; CDR2 reads FQGTGA. The CDR3 loop is CASSSGLMMTDTQYF. The CDR3 region has the DNA TGTGCCAGCAGCTCGGGACTGATGATGACAGATACGCAGTATTTT.

Here the CDR3 DNA reads TGTGCCAGCAGCTTGGGCAGGGGGGGACTGATCTACGAGCAGTACTTC. Its translation: CASSLGRGGLIYEQYF. The rearrangement joins TRBV5-6 to TRBJ2-7; perhaps D is TRBD1 or TRBD2 (7 bases each). In germline, CDR1 is SGHDT, CDR2 YYEEEE. V was clipped by 0 bases and J by 3 bases, with 16 bases between them. CDR3 length: 16 residues.

DNA for the CDR3: TGCGCCAGCAGCTTGTACGCGGGGTTAGGGGATGAGCAGTTCTTC. Encoded protein: CASSLYAGLGDEQFF. The V and J genes are TRBV5-1 and TRBJ2-1, with D possibly being TRBD2 (6 bases). Germline loops: CDR1 SGHRS, CDR2 YFSETQ. V was shortened by 1 base and J by 8 bases, with 16 bases between the two germline ends. The CDR3 consists of 15 residues.